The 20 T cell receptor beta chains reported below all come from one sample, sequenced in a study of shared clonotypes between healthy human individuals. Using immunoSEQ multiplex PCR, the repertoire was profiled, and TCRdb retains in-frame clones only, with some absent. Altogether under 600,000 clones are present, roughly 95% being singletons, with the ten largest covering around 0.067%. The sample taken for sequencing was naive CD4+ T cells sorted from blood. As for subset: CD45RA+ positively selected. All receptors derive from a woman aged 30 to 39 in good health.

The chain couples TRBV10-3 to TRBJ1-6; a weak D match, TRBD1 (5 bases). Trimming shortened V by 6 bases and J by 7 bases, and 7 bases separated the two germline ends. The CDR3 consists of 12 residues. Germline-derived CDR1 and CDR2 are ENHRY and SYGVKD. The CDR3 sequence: CAIREGNSPLHF. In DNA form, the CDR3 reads TGTGCCATCAGGGAGGGGAATTCACCCCTCCACTTT.

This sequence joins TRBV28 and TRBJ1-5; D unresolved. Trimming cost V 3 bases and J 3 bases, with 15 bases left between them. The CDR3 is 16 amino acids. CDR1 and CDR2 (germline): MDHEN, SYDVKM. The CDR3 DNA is TGTGCCAGCAGTTTTGTTCCACAATTAAACAATCAGCCCCAGCATTTT. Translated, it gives CASSFVPQLNNQPQHF.

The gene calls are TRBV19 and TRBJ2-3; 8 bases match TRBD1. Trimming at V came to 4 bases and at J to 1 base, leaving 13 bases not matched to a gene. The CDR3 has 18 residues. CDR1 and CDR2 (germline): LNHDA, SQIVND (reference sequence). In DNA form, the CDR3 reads TGTGCCAGTAGTACAGGGGGCCGTCCCGTGGGCCGCACAGATACGCAGTATTTT. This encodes CASSTGGRPVGRTDTQYF.

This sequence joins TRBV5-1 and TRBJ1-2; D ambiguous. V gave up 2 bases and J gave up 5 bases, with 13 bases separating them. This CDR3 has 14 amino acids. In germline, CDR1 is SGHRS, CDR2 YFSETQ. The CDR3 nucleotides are TGCGCCAGCAGCTTAACCCCAGACGGATATGGCTACACCTTC. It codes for CASSLTPDGYGYTF. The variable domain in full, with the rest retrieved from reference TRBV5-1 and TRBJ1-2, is KAGVTQTPRYLIKTRGQQVTLSCSPISGHRSVSWYQQTPGQGLQFLFEYFSETQRNKGNFPGRFSGRQFSNSRSEMNVSTLELGDSALYLCASSLTPDGYGYTFGSGTRLTVV.

In DNA, the CDR3 is TGCGCCAGCAGACTAGCGGGGTTCACAGATACGCAGTATTTT. This gives the protein CASRLAGFTDTQYF. The chain joins TRBV4-1 to TRBJ2-3; 10 nucleotides agree with TRBD2. V dropped 6 bases and J dropped 2; count of bases not matched to a gene: 2. This CDR3 region has 14 residues. In germline, CDR1 is MGHRA, CDR2 YSYEKL.

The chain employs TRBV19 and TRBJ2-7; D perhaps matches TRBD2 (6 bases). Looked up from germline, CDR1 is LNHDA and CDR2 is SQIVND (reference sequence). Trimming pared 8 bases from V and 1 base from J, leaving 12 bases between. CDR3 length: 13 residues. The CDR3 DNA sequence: TGTGCCAGTCACGGGACTCAGTCCTACGAGCAGTACTTC. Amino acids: CASHGTQSYEQYF.

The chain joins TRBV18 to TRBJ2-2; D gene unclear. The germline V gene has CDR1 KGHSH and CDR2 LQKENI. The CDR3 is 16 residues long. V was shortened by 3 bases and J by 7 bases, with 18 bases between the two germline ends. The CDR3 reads CASSPVAGANVGELFF. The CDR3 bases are TGTGCCAGCTCACCGGTTGCCGGCGCCAATGTCGGGGAGCTGTTTTTT.

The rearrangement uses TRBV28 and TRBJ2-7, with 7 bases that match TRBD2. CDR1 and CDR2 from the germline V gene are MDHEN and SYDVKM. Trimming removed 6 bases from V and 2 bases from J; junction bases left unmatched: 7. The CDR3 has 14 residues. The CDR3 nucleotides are TGTGCCAGCAGCACGGGAGGTGGGGCCTACGAGCAGTACTTC. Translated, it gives CASSTGGGAYEQYF.

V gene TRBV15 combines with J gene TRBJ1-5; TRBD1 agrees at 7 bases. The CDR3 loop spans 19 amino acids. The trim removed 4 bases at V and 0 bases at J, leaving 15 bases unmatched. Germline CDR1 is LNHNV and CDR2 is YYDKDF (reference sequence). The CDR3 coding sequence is TGTGCCACCAGCATATTGGACAGGTCAAAGTCCCTTAGCAATCAGCCCCAGCATTTT. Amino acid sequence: CATSILDRSKSLSNQPQHF. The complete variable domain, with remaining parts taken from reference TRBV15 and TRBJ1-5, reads DAMVIQNPRYQVTQFGKPVTLSCSQTLNHNVMYWYQQKSSQAPKLLFHYYDKDFNNEADTPDNFQSRRPNTSFCFLDIRSPGLGDTAMYLCATSILDRSKSLSNQPQHFGDGTRLSIL.

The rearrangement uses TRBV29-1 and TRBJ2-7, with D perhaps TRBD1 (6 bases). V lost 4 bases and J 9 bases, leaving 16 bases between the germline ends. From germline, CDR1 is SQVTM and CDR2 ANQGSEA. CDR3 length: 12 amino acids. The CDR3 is CSVAWDIRRQYF. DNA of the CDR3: TGCAGCGTTGCCTGGGACATTCGGCGGCAGTACTTC.

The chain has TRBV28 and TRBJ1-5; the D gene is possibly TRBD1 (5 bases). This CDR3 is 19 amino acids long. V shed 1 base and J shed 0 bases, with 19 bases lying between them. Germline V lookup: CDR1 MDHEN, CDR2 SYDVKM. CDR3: CASSLLVGVRSLSNQPQHF. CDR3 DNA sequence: TGTGCCAGCAGTTTATTGGTGGGGGTCAGATCGCTTAGCAATCAGCCCCAGCATTTT.

CDR3 sequence reads: CASSYRGITEAFF. CDR3 nucleotide sequence: TGCGCCAGCAGTTACAGGGGTATTACTGAAGCTTTCTTT. The chain uses TRBV4-1 and TRBJ1-1, with 7 bases matching TRBD1. CDR1 is MGHRA, CDR2 YSYEKL, per germline. V lost 6 bases to trimming and J lost 5 bases; unmatched junction nucleotides: 6. The CDR3 consists of 13 residues.

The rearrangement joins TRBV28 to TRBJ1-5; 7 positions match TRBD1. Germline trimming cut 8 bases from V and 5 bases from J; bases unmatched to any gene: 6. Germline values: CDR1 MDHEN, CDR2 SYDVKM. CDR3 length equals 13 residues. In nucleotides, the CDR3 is TGTGCCAGCGGCCGGCAGGGGGATCAGCCCCAGCATTTT. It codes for CASGRQGDQPQHF.

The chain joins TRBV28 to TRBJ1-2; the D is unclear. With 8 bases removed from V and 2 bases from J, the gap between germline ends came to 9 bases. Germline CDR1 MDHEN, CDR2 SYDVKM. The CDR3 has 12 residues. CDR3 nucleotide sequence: TGTGCCAGCTTGGGCCGGAACTATGGCTACACCTTC. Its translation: CASLGRNYGYTF.

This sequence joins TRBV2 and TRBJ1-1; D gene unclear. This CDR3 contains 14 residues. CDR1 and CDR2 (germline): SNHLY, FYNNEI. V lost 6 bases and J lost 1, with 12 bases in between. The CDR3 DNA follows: TGTGCCAGCAGGGCTGAACGAACGAACACTGAAGCTTTCTTT. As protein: CASRAERTNTEAFF.

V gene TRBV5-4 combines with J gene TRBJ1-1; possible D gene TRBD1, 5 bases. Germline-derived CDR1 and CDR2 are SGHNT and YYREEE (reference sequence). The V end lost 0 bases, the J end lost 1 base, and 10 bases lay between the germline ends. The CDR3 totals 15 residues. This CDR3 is CASSLVGRENTEAFF. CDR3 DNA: TGTGCCAGCAGCTTGGTGGGACGAGAGAACACTGAAGCTTTCTTT. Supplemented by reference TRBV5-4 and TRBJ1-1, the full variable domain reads ETGVTQSPTHLIKTRGQQVTLRCSSQSGHNTVSWYQQALGQGPQFIFQYYREEENGRGNFPPRFSGLQFPNYSSELNVNALELDDSALYLCASSLVGRENTEAFFGQGTRLTVV.

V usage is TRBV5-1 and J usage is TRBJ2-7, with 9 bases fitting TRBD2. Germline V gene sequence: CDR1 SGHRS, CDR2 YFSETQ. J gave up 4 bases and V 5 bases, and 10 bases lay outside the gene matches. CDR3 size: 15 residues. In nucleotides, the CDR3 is TGCGCCAGCAGAAGCACTCTAGCGGGGAGTTACGAGCAGTACTTC. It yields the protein CASRSTLAGSYEQYF.

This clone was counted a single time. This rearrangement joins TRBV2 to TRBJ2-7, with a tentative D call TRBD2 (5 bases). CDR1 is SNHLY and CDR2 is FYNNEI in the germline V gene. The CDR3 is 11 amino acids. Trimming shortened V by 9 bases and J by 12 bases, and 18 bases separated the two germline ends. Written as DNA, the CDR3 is TGTGCCAGTAGTTACAGCACTAGTAGGTACTTC. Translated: CASSYSTSRYF.

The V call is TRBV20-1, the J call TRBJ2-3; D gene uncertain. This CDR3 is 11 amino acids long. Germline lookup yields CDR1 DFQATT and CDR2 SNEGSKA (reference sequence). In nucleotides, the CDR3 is TGCAGCACACGAGTCCGCGATACGCAGTATTTT. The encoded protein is CSTRVRDTQYF.

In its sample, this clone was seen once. CDR3 sequence reads: CASSIGGGGPEQYF. The CDR3 region has the DNA TGTGCCAGTAGTATAGGAGGGGGAGGGCCCGAGCAGTACTTC. The chain links TRBV19 to TRBJ2-5, with TRBD2 as a possible D gene (7 bases). The DNA end lines up better with TRBJ2-7; the J call may be wrong. CDR1 and CDR2 (germline): LNHDA, SQIVND (reference sequence). This CDR3 region has 14 residues.